This T cell receptor beta chain derives from a study of post-analysis software for immune sequencing data. Findings and limits, study-wide: Samples sharing a preparation batch grouped tightly together when assessed by F measure. In patients, about five TRBV segments were more frequent than in controls, with TRBV5-6, TRBV5-1 and TRBV20-1 among them. Compared with controls, patients showed significantly lower normalized Chao1 diversity.

A few counts support this clonotype. As yet, its antigen is unknown. Trimming took 4 bases from V and 1 from J, leaving 9 bases between them. Looked up from germline, CDR1 is SGHRS and CDR2 is YFSETQ. The CDR3 runs 13 residues. cDNA libraries of TCR beta carried unique molecular identifiers. Each batch of about 0.85 to 10 million T cells produced roughly 500,000 cDNA molecules. TCRdb fed the PCR reads into MiXCR, producing one record per CDR3 protein. The sample holds 450,000 to 700,000 distinct CDR3 sequences, around 40% seen once. The sequencing sample was made of blood. This clonotype was obtained from a girl aged 10-17 years with multiple sclerosis. The chain is built from TRBV5-1 and TRBJ2-7; D might be TRBD2 (5 bases). The CDR3 reads CASSPGISYEQYF. The CDR3 DNA reads TGCGCCAGCAGCCCCGGGATTTCCTACGAGCAGTACTTC.